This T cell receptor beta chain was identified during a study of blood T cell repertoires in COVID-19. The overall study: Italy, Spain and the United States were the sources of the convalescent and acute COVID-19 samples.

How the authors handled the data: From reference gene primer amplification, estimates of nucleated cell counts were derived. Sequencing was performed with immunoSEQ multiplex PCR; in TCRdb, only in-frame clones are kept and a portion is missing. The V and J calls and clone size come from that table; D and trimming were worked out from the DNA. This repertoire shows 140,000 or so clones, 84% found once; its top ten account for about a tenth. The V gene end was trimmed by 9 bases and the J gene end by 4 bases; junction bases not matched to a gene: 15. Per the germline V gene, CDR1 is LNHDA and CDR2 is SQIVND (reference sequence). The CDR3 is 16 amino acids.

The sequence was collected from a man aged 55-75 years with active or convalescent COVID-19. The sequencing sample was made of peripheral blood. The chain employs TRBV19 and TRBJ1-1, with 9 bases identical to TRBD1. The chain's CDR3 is CASLPGQGRRGTEAFF. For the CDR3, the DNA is TGTGCCAGCTTACCTGGACAGGGGCGTCGTGGCACTGAAGCTTTCTTT.